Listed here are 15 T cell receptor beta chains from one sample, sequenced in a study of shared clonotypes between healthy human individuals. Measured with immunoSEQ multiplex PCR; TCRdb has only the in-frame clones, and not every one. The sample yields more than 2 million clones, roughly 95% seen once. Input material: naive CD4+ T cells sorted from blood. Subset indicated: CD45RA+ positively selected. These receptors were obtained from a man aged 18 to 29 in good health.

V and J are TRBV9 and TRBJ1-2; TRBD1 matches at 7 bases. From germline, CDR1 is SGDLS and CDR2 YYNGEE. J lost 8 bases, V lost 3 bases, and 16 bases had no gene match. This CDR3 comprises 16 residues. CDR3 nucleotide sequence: TGTGCCAGCAGCGAAGGGACAGCGGCAAGTCTTCTGGGCTACACCTTC. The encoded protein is CASSEGTAASLLGYTF.

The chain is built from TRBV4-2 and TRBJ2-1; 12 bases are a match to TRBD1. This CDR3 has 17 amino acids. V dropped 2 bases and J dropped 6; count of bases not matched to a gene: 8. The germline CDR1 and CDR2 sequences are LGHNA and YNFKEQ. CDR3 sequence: CASSQIAGTGGFNEQFF. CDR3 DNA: TGTGCCAGCAGCCAAATAGCCGGGACAGGGGGCTTCAATGAGCAGTTCTTC.

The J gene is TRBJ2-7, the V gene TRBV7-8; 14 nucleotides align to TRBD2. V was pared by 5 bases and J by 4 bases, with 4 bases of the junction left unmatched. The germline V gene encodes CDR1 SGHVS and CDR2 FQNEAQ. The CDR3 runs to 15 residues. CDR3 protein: CASSPRTSGRYEQYF. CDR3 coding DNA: TGTGCCAGCAGCCCCAGGACTAGCGGGAGGTACGAGCAGTACTTC.

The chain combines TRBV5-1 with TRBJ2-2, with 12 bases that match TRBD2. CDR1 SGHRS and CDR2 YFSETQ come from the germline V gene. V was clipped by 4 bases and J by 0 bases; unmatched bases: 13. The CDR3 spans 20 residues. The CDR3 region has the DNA TGCGCCAGCAGCCGGGACATTACTAGCGGGAGGAAATCGAACACCGGGGAGCTGTTTTTT. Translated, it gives CASSRDITSGRKSNTGELFF.

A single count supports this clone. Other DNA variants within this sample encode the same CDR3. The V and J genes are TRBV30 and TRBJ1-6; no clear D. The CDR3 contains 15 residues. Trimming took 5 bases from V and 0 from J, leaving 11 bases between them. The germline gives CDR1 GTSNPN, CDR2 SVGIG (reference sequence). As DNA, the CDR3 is TGTGCCTGGTCTGAAGGGAGCTCCTATAATTCACCCCTCCACTTT. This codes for CAWSEGSSYNSPLHF.

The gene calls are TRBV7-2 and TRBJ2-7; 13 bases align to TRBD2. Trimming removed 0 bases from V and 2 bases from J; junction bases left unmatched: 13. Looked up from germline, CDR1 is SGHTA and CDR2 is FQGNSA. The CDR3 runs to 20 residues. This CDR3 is CASSLAIRLAGGLFTYEQYF. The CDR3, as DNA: TGTGCCAGCAGCTTAGCCATTAGACTAGCGGGGGGATTATTTACCTACGAGCAGTACTTC.

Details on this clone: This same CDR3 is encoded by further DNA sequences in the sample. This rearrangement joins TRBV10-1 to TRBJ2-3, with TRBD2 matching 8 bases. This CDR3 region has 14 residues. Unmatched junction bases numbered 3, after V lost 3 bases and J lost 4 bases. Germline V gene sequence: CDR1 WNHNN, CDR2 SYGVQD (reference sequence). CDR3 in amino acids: CASSESGGPDTQYF. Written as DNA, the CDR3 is TGCGCCAGCAGTGAATCGGGGGGGCCAGATACGCAGTATTTT.

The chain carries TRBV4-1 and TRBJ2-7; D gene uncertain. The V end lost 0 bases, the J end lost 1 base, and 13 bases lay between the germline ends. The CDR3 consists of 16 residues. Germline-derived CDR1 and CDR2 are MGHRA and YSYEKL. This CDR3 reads CASSQDGYGISYEQYF. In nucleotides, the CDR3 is TGCGCCAGCAGCCAAGATGGGTACGGAATTTCCTACGAGCAGTACTTC.

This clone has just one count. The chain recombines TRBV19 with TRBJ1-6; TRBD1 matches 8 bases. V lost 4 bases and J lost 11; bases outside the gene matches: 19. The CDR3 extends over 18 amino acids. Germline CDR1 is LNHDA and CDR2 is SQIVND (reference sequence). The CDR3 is CASSTGQGKTPPGAPLHF. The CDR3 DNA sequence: TGTGCCAGTAGTACCGGACAGGGAAAAACCCCTCCCGGGGCACCCCTCCACTTT. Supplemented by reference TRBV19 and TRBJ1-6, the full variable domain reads DGGITQSPKYLFRKEGQNVTLSCEQNLNHDAMYWYRQDPGQGLRLIYYSQIVNDFQKGDIAEGYSVSREKKESFPLTVTSAQKNPTAFYLCASSTGQGKTPPGAPLHFGNGTRLTVT.

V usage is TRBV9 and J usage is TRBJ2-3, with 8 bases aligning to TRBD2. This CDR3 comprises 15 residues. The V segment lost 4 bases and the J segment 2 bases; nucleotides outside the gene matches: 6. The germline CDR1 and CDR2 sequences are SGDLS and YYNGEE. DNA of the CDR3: TGTGCCAGCAGCTCCGGGAGGGTTATCACAGATACGCAGTATTTT. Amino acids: CASSSGRVITDTQYF. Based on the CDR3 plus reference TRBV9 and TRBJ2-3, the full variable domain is DSGVTQTPKHLITATGQRVTLRCSPRSGDLSVYWYQQSLDQGLQFLIQYYNGEERAKGNILERFSAQQFPDLHSELNLSSLELGDSALYFCASSSGRVITDTQYFGPGTRLTVL.

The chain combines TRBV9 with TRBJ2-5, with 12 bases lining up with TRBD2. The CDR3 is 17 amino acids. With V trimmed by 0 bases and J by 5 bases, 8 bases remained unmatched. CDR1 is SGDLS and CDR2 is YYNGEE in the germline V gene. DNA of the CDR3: TGTGCCAGCAGCGTAGACGCTAGCGGGAGGGCCGGTGAGACCCAGTACTTC. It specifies CASSVDASGRAGETQYF.

The CDR3 DNA is TGTGCCAGCAGCGCAGACAGTTTGAGTTCACCCCTCCACTTT. This gives the protein CASSADSLSSPLHF. The chain has TRBV5-6 and TRBJ1-6, with D perhaps matching TRBD1 (5 bases). The CDR3 consists of 14 residues. Germline V gives CDR1 SGHDT, CDR2 YYEEEE. V lost 4 bases and J 9 bases, leaving 14 bases between the germline ends.

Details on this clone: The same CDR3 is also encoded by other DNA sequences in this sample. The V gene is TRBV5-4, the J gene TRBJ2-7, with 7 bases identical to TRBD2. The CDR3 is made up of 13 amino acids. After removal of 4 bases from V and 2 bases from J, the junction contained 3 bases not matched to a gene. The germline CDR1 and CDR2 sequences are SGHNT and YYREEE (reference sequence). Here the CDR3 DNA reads TGTGCCAGCAGCCCCGGGAGGACCTACGAGCAGTACTTC. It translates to CASSPGRTYEQYF.

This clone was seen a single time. CDR3 sequence (DNA): TGCGCCAGCAGCTTGGACCCTTCAGGGGGGGCCACAGATACGCAGTATTTT. Translating gives CASSLDPSGGATDTQYF. The chain links TRBV5-1 to TRBJ2-3, with D possibly being TRBD1 or TRBD2 (7 bases each). The CDR3 loop spans 17 amino acids. Germline V lookup: CDR1 SGHRS, CDR2 YFSETQ. Deletions cut 0 bases from V and 2 bases from J, with 16 bases between. Based on the CDR3 plus reference TRBV5-1 and TRBJ2-3, the full variable domain is KAGVTQTPRYLIKTRGQQVTLSCSPISGHRSVSWYQQTPGQGLQFLFEYFSETQRNKGNFPGRFSGRQFSNSRSEMNVSTLELGDSALYLCASSLDPSGGATDTQYFGPGTRLTVL.

The CDR3 region is CASSTRGRWGFPPEKLFF. In nucleotides, the CDR3 is TGTGCCAGCAGCACCAGGGGTCGGTGGGGGTTCCCCCCTGAAAAACTGTTTTTT. The chain joins TRBV7-9 to TRBJ1-4, with a tentative D call TRBD1 (6 bases). Deletions cut 5 bases from V and 7 bases from J, with 26 bases between. Germline lookup yields CDR1 SEHNR and CDR2 FQNEAQ (reference sequence). The CDR3 runs 18 residues. The variable domain in full, with the rest retrieved from reference TRBV7-9 and TRBJ1-4, is DTGVSQNPRHKITKRGQNVTFRCDPISEHNRLYWYRQTLGQGPEFLTYFQNEAQLEKSRLLSDRFSAERPKGSFSTLEIQRTEQGDSAMYLCASSTRGRWGFPPEKLFFGSGTQLSVL.